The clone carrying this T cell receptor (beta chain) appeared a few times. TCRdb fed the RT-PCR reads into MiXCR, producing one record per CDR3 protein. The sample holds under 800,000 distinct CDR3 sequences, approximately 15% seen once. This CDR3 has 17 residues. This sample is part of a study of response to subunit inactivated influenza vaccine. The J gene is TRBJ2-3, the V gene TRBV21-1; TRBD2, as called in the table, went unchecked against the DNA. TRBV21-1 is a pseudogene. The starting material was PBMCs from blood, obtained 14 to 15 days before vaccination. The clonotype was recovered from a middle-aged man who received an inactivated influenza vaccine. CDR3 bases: TGTGCCAGCAGCACCCCCGGGACTAGCAGTAGCACAGATACGCAGTATTTT. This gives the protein CASSTPGTSSSTDTQYF.